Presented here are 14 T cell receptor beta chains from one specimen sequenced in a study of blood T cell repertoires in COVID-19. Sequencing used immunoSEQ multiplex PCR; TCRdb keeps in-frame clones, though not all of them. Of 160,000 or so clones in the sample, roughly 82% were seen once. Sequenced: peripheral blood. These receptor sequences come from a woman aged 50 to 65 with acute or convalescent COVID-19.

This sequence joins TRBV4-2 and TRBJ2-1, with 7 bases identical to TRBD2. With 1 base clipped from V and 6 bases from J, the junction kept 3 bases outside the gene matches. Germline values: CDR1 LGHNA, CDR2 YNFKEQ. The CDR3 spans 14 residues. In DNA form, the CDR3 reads TGTGCCAGCAGCCAAGTTGGCGGGAGCAATGAGCAGTTCTTC. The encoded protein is CASSQVGGSNEQFF.

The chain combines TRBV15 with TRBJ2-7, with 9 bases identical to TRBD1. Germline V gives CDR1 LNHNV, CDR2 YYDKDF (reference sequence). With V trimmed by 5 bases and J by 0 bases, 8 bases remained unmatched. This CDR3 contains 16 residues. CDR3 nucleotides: TGTGCCACCAGCGCTAGAGGGACAGGGCGCTCCTACGAGCAGTACTTC. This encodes CATSARGTGRSYEQYF. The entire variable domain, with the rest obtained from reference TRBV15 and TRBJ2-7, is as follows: DAMVIQNPRYQVTQFGKPVTLSCSQTLNHNVMYWYQQKSSQAPKLLFHYYDKDFNNEADTPDNFQSRRPNTSFCFLDIRSPGLGDTAMYLCATSARGTGRSYEQYFGPGTRLTVT.

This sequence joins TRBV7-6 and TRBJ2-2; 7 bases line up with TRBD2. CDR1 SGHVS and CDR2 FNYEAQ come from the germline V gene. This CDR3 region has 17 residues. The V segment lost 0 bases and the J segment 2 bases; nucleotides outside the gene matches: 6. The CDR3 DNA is TGTGCCAGCAGCTTAGCGTCGGGCGGGGGAAACACCGGGGAGCTGTTTTTT. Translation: CASSLASGGGNTGELFF.

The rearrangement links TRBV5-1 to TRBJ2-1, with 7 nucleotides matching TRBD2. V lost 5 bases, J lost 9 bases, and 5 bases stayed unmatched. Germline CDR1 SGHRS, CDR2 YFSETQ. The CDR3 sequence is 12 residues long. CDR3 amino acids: CASRTVAGEQFF. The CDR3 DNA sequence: TGCGCCAGCAGGACCGTAGCGGGTGAGCAGTTCTTC.

The chain's CDR3 is CASSQRTGKAFF. The CDR3 nucleotides read TGTGCCAGTAGTCAAAGGACAGGGAAAGCTTTCTTT. The rearrangement joins TRBV19 to TRBJ1-1; 8 bases agree with TRBD1. After removal of 5 bases from V and 9 bases from J, the junction contained 5 bases not matched to a gene. Germline loops: CDR1 LNHDA, CDR2 SQIVND (reference sequence). The CDR3 totals 12 residues.

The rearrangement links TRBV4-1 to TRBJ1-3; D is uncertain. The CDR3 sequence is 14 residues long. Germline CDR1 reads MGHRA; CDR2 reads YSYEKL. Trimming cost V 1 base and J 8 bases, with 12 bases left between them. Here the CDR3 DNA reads TGCGCCAGCAGCCAAGTCGGTACCGGAGACACCATATATTTT. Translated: CASSQVGTGDTIYF.

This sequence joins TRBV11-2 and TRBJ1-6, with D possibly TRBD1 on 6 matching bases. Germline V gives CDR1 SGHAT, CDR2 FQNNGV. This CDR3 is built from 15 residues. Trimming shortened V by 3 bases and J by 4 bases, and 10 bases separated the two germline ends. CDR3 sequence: CASSLSGVYNSPLHF. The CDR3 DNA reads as TGTGCCAGCAGCTTGTCAGGGGTTTATAATTCACCCCTCCACTTT. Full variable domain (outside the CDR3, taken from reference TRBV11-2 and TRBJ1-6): EAGVAQSPRYKIIEKRQSVAFWCNPISGHATLYWYQQILGQGPKLLIQFQNNGVVDDSQLPKDRFSAERLKGVDSTLKIQPAKLEDSAVYLCASSLSGVYNSPLHFGNGTRLTVT.

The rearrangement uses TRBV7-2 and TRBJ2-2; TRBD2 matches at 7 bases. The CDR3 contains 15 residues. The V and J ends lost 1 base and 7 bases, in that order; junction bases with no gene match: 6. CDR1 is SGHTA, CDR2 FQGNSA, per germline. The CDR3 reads CASSLERLAGGELFF. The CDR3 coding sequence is TGTGCCAGCAGCTTAGAACGACTAGCAGGCGGGGAGCTGTTTTTT.

The CDR3 is CASSLAPHEDTQYF. The CDR3 DNA is TGTGCCAGCAGCTTAGCCCCCCATGAGGATACGCAGTATTTT. This sequence joins TRBV11-1 and TRBJ2-3; D uncertain. Per the germline V gene, CDR1 is SGHAT and CDR2 is FQDESV (reference sequence). The CDR3 is 14 amino acids. The V end was cut by 0 bases, the J end by 6 bases, with 10 bases between.

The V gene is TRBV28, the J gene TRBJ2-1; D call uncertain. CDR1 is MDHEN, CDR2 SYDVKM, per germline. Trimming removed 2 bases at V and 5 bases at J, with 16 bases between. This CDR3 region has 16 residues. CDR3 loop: CASSLTHGSRNNEQFF. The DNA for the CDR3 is TGTGCCAGCAGTTTAACGCACGGGTCCCGCAACAATGAGCAGTTCTTC.

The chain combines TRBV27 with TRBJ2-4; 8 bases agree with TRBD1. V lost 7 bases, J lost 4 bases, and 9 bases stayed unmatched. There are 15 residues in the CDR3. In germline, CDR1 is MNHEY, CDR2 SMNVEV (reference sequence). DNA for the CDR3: TGTGCCAGCATCTACAGGGGGAATAAAAAAAACATTCAGTACTTC. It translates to CASIYRGNKKNIQYF.

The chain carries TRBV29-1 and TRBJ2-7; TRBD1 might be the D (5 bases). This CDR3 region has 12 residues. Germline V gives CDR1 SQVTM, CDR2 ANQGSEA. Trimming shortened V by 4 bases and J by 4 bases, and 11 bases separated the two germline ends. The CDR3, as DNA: TGCAGCGTTGGACAGCTAAATTACGAGCAGTACTTC. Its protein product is CSVGQLNYEQYF.

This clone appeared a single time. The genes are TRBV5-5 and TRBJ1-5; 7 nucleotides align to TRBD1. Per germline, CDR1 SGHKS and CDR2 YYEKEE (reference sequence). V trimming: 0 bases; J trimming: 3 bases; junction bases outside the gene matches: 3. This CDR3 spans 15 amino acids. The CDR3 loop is CASSLVGQPNQPQHF. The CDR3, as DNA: TGTGCCAGCAGCTTGGTGGGACAGCCCAATCAGCCCCAGCATTTT.

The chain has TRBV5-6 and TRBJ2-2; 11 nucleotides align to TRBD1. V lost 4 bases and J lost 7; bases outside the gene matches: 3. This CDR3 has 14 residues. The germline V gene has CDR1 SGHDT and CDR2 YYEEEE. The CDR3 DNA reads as TGTGCCAGCAGCCGGGGACAGGGGGTCGGGGAGCTGTTTTTT. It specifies CASSRGQGVGELFF.